Following are 23 T cell receptor beta chains from one sample sequenced in a study of neoadjuvant nivolumab and ipilimumab in lung cancer. The table came from immunoSEQ multiplex PCR; TCRdb's copy has only in-frame clones and leaves some out. This sample has about 38,000 clones, with approximately 89% found just once. The material was peripheral blood, obtained before neoadjuvant nivolumab, alone or with ipilimumab. These receptors were taken from an adult with non-small cell lung cancer.

This clone was detected once. The chain links TRBV19 to TRBJ1-2; D gene uncertain. The CDR3 is 15 amino acids. V dropped 4 bases and J dropped 8 bases, with 20 bases sitting between them. Germline-derived CDR1 and CDR2 are LNHDA and SQIVND (reference sequence). The CDR3 DNA is TGTGCCAGTAGTAGCCGCAGGACGGACTTGGGAGGCTACACCTTC. It yields the protein CASSSRRTDLGGYTF.

The J gene is TRBJ2-5, the V gene TRBV27; 11 bases are a match to TRBD1. This CDR3 comprises 16 residues. Germline lookup yields CDR1 MNHEY and CDR2 SMNVEV (reference sequence). Losses at the gene ends were 1 base for V and 6 bases for J; bases not matched to a gene: 7. CDR3 DNA: TGTGCCAGCAGTTTATTGGGGACAGGGGGGGGACAGACCCAGTACTTC. It translates to CASSLLGTGGGQTQYF.

The chain couples TRBV29-1 to TRBJ2-7; tentatively, D is TRBD2 (5 bases). Germline loops: CDR1 SQVTM, CDR2 ANQGSEA. Trimming shortened V by 2 bases and J by 2 bases, and 10 bases separated the two germline ends. CDR3 length: 13 amino acids. The CDR3 DNA reads TGCAGCGTTGAATCGGGGATTACCTACGAGCAGTACTTC. Encoded protein: CSVESGITYEQYF.

This clone has just a few counts. The V gene is TRBV30, the J gene TRBJ2-5, with 14 bases fitting TRBD2. The CDR3 is made up of 19 amino acids. CDR1 is GTSNPN and CDR2 is SVGIG in the germline V gene (reference sequence). J was trimmed by 4 bases and V by 4 bases; bases with no gene match: 17. This CDR3 reads CAWKGLAGEGVLAGETQYF. The CDR3 nucleotides read TGTGCCTGGAAGGGACTAGCGGGAGAGGGGGTCTTGGCAGGAGAGACCCAGTACTTC.

This rearrangement joins TRBV5-6 to TRBJ2-7; 10 nucleotides align to TRBD2. The V segment lost 1 base and the J segment 0 bases; nucleotides outside the gene matches: 1. This CDR3 region has 15 residues. Looked up from germline, CDR1 is SGHDT and CDR2 is YYEEEE. The CDR3 bases are TGTGCCAGCAGCTTGCCTAGCGGGGGCTCCTACGAGCAGTACTTC. This sequence encodes CASSLPSGGSYEQYF.

The chain uses TRBV7-9 and TRBJ2-1, with D hard to call. This CDR3 region has 13 residues. Germline loops: CDR1 SEHNR, CDR2 FQNEAQ (reference sequence). Trimming stripped 1 base from V and 5 bases from J, with 6 bases between. The CDR3 DNA is TGTGCCAGCAGCTTAGGAGTTAACAATGAGCAGTTCTTC. This sequence encodes CASSLGVNNEQFF.

V gene TRBV9 combines with J gene TRBJ2-5; D tentatively reads TRBD1 or TRBD2 (6 bases each). The CDR3 loop spans 16 amino acids. The germline gives CDR1 SGDLS, CDR2 YYNGEE. The V end lost 4 bases, the J end lost 1 base, and 17 bases lay between the germline ends. This CDR3 is CASSIQGGAFQETQYF. For the CDR3, the DNA is TGTGCCAGCAGCATACAGGGCGGGGCCTTCCAAGAGACCCAGTACTTC.

This chain connects TRBV6-5 to TRBJ2-7; the match to TRBD1 covers 8 bases. Per the germline V gene, CDR1 is MNHEY and CDR2 is SVGAGI. The CDR3 loop spans 14 amino acids. V shed 2 bases, J shed 5 bases, and the junction held 5 bases outside the gene matches. The CDR3 protein is CASSYMDRVHEQYF. Here the CDR3 DNA reads TGTGCCAGCAGTTACATGGACAGGGTTCACGAGCAGTACTTC.

The J gene is TRBJ2-6, the V gene TRBV6-1; D unclear. V was shortened by 3 bases and J by 1 base, with 7 bases between the two germline ends. The CDR3 has 15 residues. Germline CDR1 and CDR2: MNHNS and SASEGT. In DNA, the CDR3 is TGTGCCAGCAGTGACCTGGGATCTGGGGCCAACGTCCTGACTTTC. It encodes CASSDLGSGANVLTF.

V gene TRBV14 combines with J gene TRBJ2-2, with a weak D call TRBD2 (5 bases). This CDR3 is 14 amino acids long. V was trimmed by 7 bases and J by 6 bases, leaving 15 bases between them. Germline lookup yields CDR1 SGHDN and CDR2 FVKESK. The CDR3 here is CASTPSPGSGELFF. Written as DNA, the CDR3 is TGTGCCAGCACTCCTAGCCCCGGGTCCGGGGAGCTGTTTTTT.

The chain joins TRBV4-1 to TRBJ2-5; 9 bases line up with TRBD1. The CDR3 spans 15 residues. V shed 6 bases and J 10 bases; nucleotides not matched to a gene: 15. Looked up from germline, CDR1 is MGHRA and CDR2 is YSYEKL. The CDR3 protein is CASRLGTGLGRDQYF. DNA for the CDR3: TGCGCCAGCAGGTTGGGGACAGGGCTGGGTAGGGACCAGTACTTC.

The chain recombines TRBV6-5 with TRBJ2-5, with 7 bases aligning to TRBD1. This CDR3 spans 14 amino acids. The ends lost 7 bases at V and 4 bases at J; junction bases unmatched: 9. Per germline, CDR1 MNHEY and CDR2 SVGAGI. DNA for the CDR3: TGTGCCAGCACCGACAGGGTGACGTCAGAGACCCAGTACTTC. The encoded protein is CASTDRVTSETQYF.

The chain carries TRBV7-9 and TRBJ1-3; unclear D gene. The V end lost 3 bases, the J end lost 0 bases, and 15 bases lay between the germline ends. CDR1 is SEHNR, CDR2 FQNEAQ, per germline (reference sequence). The CDR3 is made up of 17 amino acids. The chain's CDR3 is CASSFFGRESSGNTIYF. The CDR3 nucleotides read TGTGCCAGCAGCTTTTTCGGTAGGGAGAGCTCTGGAAACACCATATATTTT.

The chain joins TRBV11-2 to TRBJ2-3; D not resolved. Germline CDR1 is SGHAT and CDR2 is FQNNGV. Trimming cost V 3 bases and J 2 bases, with 12 bases left between them. CDR3 size: 15 residues. The CDR3 loop is CASSLGIFTTDTQYF. CDR3 DNA sequence: TGTGCCAGCAGCTTGGGGATCTTTACCACAGATACGCAGTATTTT.

The chain combines TRBV7-2 with TRBJ1-1; maybe TRBD1 (6 bases). V lost 5 bases to trimming and J lost 13 bases, with 23 bases between them. Germline V gene data show CDR1 as SGHTA and CDR2 as FQGNSA. The CDR3 covers 14 residues. CDR3 region: CASSPQGRGARGFF. The DNA for the CDR3 is TGTGCCAGCAGCCCGCAGGGACGGGGGGCCAGAGGTTTCTTT.

CDR3 bases: TGCGCCAGCAGCTTGGCCAGGACAGGGAATGAAAAACTGTTTTTT. This encodes CASSLARTGNEKLFF. This sequence joins TRBV5-1 and TRBJ1-4, with TRBD1 matching over 8 bases. Germline V gene lookup returns CDR1 SGHRS and CDR2 YFSETQ. V lost 0 bases, J lost 5 bases, and 3 bases stayed unmatched. The CDR3 totals 15 residues.

CDR3 loop: CASSLVMGLAGGPAYEQYF. CDR3 nucleotides: TGTGCCAGCAGCTTAGTAATGGGACTAGCGGGAGGGCCGGCCTACGAGCAGTACTTC. This chain connects TRBV13 to TRBJ2-7; 16 positions match TRBD2. This CDR3 region has 19 residues. Per the germline V gene, CDR1 is PRHDT and CDR2 is FYEKMQ (reference sequence). The ends lost 1 base at V and 2 bases at J; junction bases unmatched: 8.

This clone was detected a few times. The rearrangement uses TRBV9 and TRBJ2-5, with a tentative D call TRBD1 (6 bases). The V gene lost 4 bases and the J gene lost 3 bases, with 16 bases spanning the gap. The germline CDR1 and CDR2 sequences are SGDLS and YYNGEE. This CDR3 has 15 residues. The CDR3 sequence is CASSPRPGAEETQYF. The CDR3, as DNA: TGTGCCAGCAGCCCCAGACCAGGGGCCGAAGAGACCCAGTACTTC.

This chain joins TRBV7-9 and TRBJ2-1; either TRBD1 or TRBD2 may supply D (6 bases each). Trimming removed 7 bases from V and 2 bases from J, with 9 bases in between. Germline CDR1 reads SEHNR; CDR2 reads FQNEAQ (reference sequence). The CDR3 contains 13 residues. This CDR3 is CASTEGAYNEQFF. The CDR3 coding sequence is TGTGCCAGCACGGAGGGGGCCTACAATGAGCAGTTCTTC.

This clone was seen once. The chain combines TRBV2 with TRBJ1-2, with D possibly TRBD1 on 5 matching bases. Trimming took off 7 bases at V and 0 bases at J, with 12 bases between the two ends. The CDR3 sequence is 14 residues long. Germline V gene data show CDR1 as SNHLY and CDR2 as FYNNEI. Written as DNA, the CDR3 is TGTGCCAGCACCCGGGAAGGGGCTAACTATGGCTACACCTTC. Its translation is CASTREGANYGYTF.

The rearrangement uses TRBV2 and TRBJ2-2; perhaps TRBD1 as D (6 bases). V was clipped by 7 bases and J by 6 bases, with 15 bases between them. The length of the CDR3 is 14 residues. Per germline, CDR1 SNHLY and CDR2 FYNNEI. The CDR3 sequence is CASTPESGAGELFF. CDR3 bases: TGTGCCAGCACCCCTGAGTCAGGGGCCGGGGAGCTGTTTTTT.

This chain links TRBV30 with TRBJ1-1, with a possible D match to TRBD1 (6 bases). Trimming took off 4 bases at V and 6 bases at J, with 12 bases between the two ends. The CDR3 has 12 residues. Germline V gene data show CDR1 as GTSNPN and CDR2 as SVGIG (reference sequence). The CDR3 reads CAWTNRVPEAFF. CDR3 bases: TGTGCCTGGACAAACAGGGTCCCTGAAGCTTTCTTT.

This clone turned up a few times. The chain is built from TRBV6-1 and TRBJ2-7; D is perhaps TRBD1 or TRBD2 (5 bases each). The CDR3 consists of 15 residues. The V gene's germline CDR1 is MNHNS and CDR2 SASEGT. The V end was cut by 3 bases, the J end by 0 bases, with 12 bases between. CDR3 sequence: CASSDAGTASYEQYF. The DNA of the CDR3 is TGTGCCAGCAGTGACGCCGGGACGGCCTCCTACGAGCAGTACTTC.